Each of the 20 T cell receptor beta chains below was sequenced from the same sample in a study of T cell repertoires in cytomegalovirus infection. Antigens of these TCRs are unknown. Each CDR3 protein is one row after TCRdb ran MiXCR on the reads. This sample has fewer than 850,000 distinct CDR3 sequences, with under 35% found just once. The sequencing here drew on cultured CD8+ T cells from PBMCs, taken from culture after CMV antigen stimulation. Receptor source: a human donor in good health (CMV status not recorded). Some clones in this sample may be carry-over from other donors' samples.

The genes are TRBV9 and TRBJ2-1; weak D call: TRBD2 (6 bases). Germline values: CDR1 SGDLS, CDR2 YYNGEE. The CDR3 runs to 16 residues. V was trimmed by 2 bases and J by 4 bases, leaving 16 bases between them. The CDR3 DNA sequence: TGTGCCAGCAGCGTGGAAAACGGGGGATCATACAATGAGCAGTTCTTC. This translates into CASSVENGGSYNEQFF.

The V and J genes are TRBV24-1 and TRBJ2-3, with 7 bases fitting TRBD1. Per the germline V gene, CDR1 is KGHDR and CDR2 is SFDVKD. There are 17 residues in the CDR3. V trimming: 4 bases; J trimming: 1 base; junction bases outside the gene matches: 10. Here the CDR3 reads CATSDPNPGQGTDTQYF. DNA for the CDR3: TGTGCCACCAGTGACCCCAATCCCGGACAGGGCACAGATACGCAGTATTTT.

As DNA, the CDR3 is TGTGCCAGCAGCTTAGCAGCAGGGCGAGGCTACACCTTC. This translates into CASSLAAGRGYTF. The chain carries TRBV7-9 and TRBJ1-2, with D maybe TRBD1 (5 bases). Germline V lookup: CDR1 SEHNR, CDR2 FQNEAQ (reference sequence). There are 13 residues in the CDR3. Trimming removed 0 bases from V and 8 bases from J, with 10 bases in between. The whole variable domain, filled in from reference TRBV7-9 and TRBJ1-2, reads DTGVSQNPRHKITKRGQNVTFRCDPISEHNRLYWYRQTLGQGPEFLTYFQNEAQLEKSRLLSDRFSAERPKGSFSTLEIQRTEQGDSAMYLCASSLAAGRGYTFGSGTRLTVV.

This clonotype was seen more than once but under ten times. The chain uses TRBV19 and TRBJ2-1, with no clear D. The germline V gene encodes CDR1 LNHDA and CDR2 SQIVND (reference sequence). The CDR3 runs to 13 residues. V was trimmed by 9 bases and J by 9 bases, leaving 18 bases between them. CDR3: CASHGGRPGEQFF. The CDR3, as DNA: TGTGCCAGCCACGGTGGGCGCCCTGGTGAGCAGTTCTTC. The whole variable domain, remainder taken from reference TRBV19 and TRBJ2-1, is DGGITQSPKYLFRKEGQNVTLSCEQNLNHDAMYWYRQDPGQGLRLIYYSQIVNDFQKGDIAEGYSVSREKKESFPLTVTSAQKNPTAFYLCASHGGRPGEQFFGPGTRLTVL.

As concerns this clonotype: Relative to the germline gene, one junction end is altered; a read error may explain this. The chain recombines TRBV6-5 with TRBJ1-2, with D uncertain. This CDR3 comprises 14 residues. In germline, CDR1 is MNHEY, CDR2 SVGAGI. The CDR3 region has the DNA TGTGCCAGCAGTTACTCGGAAAGGGCAATAGGCTACGCCTTC. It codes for CASSYSERAIGYAF.

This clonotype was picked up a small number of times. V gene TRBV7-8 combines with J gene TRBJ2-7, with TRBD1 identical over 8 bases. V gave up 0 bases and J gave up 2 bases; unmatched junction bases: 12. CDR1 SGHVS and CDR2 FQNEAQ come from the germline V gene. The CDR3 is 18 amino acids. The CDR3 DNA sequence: TGTGCCAGCAGCTTAGCAAGGGGGTTGGGGACAGGAACCTACGAGCAGTACGTC. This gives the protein CASSLARGLGTGTYEQYV.

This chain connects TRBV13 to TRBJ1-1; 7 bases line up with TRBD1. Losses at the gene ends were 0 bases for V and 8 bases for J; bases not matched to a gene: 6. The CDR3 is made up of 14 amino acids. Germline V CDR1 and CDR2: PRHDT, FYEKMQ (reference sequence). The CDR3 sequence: CASSLGTGLGEAFF. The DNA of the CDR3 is TGTGCCAGCAGCTTAGGGACAGGGCTTGGGGAAGCTTTCTTT.

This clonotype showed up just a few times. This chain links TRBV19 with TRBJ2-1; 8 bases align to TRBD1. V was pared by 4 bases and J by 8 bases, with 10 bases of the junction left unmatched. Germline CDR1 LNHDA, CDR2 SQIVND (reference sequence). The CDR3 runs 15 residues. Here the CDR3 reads CASSKGQGAIHEQFF. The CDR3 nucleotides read TGTGCCAGTAGTAAAGGGCAGGGGGCGATCCATGAGCAGTTCTTC.

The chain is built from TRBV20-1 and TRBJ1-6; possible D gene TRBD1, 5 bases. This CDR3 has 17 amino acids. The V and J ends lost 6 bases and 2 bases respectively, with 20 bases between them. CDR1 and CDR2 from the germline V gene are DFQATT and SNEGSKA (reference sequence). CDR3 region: CSARPGRAGAYNSPLHF. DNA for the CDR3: TGCAGTGCCAGACCAGGGAGAGCCGGCGCCTATAATTCACCCCTCCACTTT.

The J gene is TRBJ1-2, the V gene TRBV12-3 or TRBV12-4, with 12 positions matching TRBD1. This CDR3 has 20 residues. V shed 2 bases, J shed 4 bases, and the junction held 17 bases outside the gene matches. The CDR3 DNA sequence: TGTGCCAGCAGTTTACGGCACTTCCGGGACAGGGGGCACCAACTCTATGGCTACACCTTC. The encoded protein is CASSLRHFRDRGHQLYGYTF.

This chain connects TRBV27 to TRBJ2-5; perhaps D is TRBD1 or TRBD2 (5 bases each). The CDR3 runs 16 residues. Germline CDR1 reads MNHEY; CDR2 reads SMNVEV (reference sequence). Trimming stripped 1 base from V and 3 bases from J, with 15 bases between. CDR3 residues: CASSLFGDGSEETQYF. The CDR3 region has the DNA TGTGCCAGCAGTTTATTTGGGGACGGCAGTGAAGAGACCCAGTACTTC.

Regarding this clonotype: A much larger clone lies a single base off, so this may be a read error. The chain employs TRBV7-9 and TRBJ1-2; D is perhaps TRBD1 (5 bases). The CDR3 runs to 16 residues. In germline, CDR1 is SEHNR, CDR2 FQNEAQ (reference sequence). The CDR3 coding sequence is TGTGCCAGCGGCTTAGGGGCAGAGGCCTTTACTAATGGCTACACCTTC. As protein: CASGLGAEAFTNGYTF.

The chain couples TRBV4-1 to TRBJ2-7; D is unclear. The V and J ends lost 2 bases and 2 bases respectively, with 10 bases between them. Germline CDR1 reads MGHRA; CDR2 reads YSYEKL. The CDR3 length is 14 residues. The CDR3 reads CASSQRVTAYEQYF. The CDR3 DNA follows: TGCGCCAGCAGCCAACGGGTGACCGCCTACGAGCAGTACTTC.

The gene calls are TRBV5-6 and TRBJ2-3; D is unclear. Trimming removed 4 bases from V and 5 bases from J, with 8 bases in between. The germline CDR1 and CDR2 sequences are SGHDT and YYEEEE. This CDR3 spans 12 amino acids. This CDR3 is CASSRGKDTQYF. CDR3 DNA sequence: TGTGCCAGCAGCCGAGGTAAAGATACGCAGTATTTT.

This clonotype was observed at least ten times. As DNA, the CDR3 is TGCGCCAGCAGCCAGGGACAGGGGGATCAGCCCCAGCATTTT. Amino acid sequence: CASSQGQGDQPQHF. The gene calls are TRBV4-1 and TRBJ1-5; TRBD1 matches 11 bases. V lost 3 bases to trimming and J lost 5 bases; unmatched junction nucleotides: 0. The germline CDR1 and CDR2 sequences are MGHRA and YSYEKL. The CDR3 runs 14 residues.

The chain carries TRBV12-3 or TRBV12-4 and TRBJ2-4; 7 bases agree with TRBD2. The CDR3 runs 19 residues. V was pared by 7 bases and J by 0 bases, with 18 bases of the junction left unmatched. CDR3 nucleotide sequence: TGTGCCAGCACTACCGTCCGGGGGGAGCCTAGGGGAGCCAAAAACATTCAGTACTTC. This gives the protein CASTTVRGEPRGAKNIQYF.

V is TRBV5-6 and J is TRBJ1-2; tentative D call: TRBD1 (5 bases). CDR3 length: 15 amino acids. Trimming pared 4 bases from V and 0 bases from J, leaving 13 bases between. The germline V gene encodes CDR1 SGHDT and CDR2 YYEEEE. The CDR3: CASSAVDKANYGYTF. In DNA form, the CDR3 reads TGTGCCAGCAGCGCCGTGGACAAGGCTAACTATGGCTACACCTTC.

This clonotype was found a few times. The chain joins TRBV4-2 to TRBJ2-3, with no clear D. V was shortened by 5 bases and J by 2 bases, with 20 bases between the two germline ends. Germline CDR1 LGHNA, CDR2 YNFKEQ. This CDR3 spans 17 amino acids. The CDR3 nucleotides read TGTGCCAGCAGCAGAGCACCCGGGCTGCCGCCCACAGATACGCAGTATTTT. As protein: CASSRAPGLPPTDTQYF.

CDR3: CASSFWAGPTSTGELFF. CDR3 sequence (DNA): TGTGCCAGCAGTTTCTGGGCAGGGCCTACTTCCACCGGGGAGCTGTTTTTT. The chain uses TRBV11-2 and TRBJ2-2, with D possibly being TRBD1 (5 bases). The length of the CDR3 is 17 residues. CDR1 and CDR2 from the germline V gene are SGHAT and FQNNGV. V was clipped by 6 bases and J by 4 bases, with 21 bases between them. Variable domain in full (rest from reference TRBV11-2 and TRBJ2-2): EAGVAQSPRYKIIEKRQSVAFWCNPISGHATLYWYQQILGQGPKLLIQFQNNGVVDDSQLPKDRFSAERLKGVDSTLKIQPAKLEDSAVYLCASSFWAGPTSTGELFFGEGSRLTVL.

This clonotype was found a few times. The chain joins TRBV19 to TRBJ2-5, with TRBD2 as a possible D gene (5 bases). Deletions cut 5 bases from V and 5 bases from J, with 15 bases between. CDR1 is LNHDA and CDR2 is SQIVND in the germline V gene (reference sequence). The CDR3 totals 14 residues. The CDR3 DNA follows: TGTGCCAGTAGTCCATGGGAGTCAGAGGAGACCCAGTACTTC. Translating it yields CASSPWESEETQYF.